The source of this T cell receptor (beta chain) is a study of T cell responses to AZD1222 COVID-19 vaccine. Study outcomes and limitations: Spike as a whole was targeted by vaccine-associated CD4 TCRs, dominant at 160-218 and 743-854.

Details on this clone: What it recognizes is unknown.

The table came from immunoSEQ multiplex PCR; TCRdb's copy has only in-frame clones and leaves some out. The profile covers about 130,000 clones, with over 75% appearing a single time and less than 11% taken by the ten largest. The CDR3 runs to 14 residues. Per the germline V gene, CDR1 is KGHDR and CDR2 is SFDVKD. Unmatched junction bases numbered 5, after V lost 9 bases and J lost 8 bases. The sample here was peripheral blood, taken on day 0 of AZD1222 vaccination. The chain uses TRBV24-1 and TRBJ2-1; 14 bases match TRBD2. The TCR sequence derives from an adult in good health. The DNA for the CDR3 is TGTGCCACCCGCGGGACTAGCGGGAGCTATGAGCAGTTCTTC. It translates to CATRGTSGSYEQFF.